The next 8 T cell receptor beta chains were all read from a single sample in a study of cytomegalovirus exposure and HLA in healthy donors. Assay used: immunoSEQ multiplex PCR; TCRdb lists only in-frame clones, some missing. The sample records 150,000 to 200,000 clones, over 85% being singletons. Sequenced input: PBMCs. Source of these receptors: a woman younger than 30 in good health and CMV-seropositive.

This chain uses TRBV12-5 with TRBJ1-2, with 8 nucleotides matching TRBD1. Germline V lookup: CDR1 LGHNT, CDR2 FRNRAP. Trimming at V came to 5 bases and at J to 4 bases, leaving 18 bases not matched to a gene. This CDR3 is 18 amino acids long. CDR3 region: CASGTEKTGALRLYGYTF. CDR3 nucleotides: TGTGCTAGTGGTACCGAGAAGACAGGGGCCCTAAGGCTCTATGGCTACACCTTC.

A few counts support this clone. V and J are TRBV15 and TRBJ1-2, with unresolved D. Trimming cost V 3 bases and J 2 bases, with 7 bases left between them. The CDR3 spans 13 residues. Germline lookup yields CDR1 LNHNV and CDR2 YYDKDF (reference sequence). The CDR3 protein is CATSSDGNYGYTF. DNA of the CDR3: TGTGCCACCAGCAGCGACGGGAACTATGGCTACACCTTC.

V gene TRBV9 combines with J gene TRBJ2-5, with 8 bases fitting TRBD2. The germline V gene encodes CDR1 SGDLS and CDR2 YYNGEE. The CDR3 totals 15 residues. The V segment lost 3 bases and the J segment 4 bases; nucleotides outside the gene matches: 8. The CDR3 here is CASSASAGAGETQYF. CDR3 DNA: TGTGCCAGCAGCGCATCAGCGGGAGCGGGAGAGACCCAGTACTTC.

The chain combines TRBV5-1 with TRBJ2-1; 10 bases map to TRBD2. After removal of 1 base from V and 3 bases from J, the junction contained 1 base not matched to a gene. CDR1 SGHRS and CDR2 YFSETQ come from the germline V gene. This CDR3 has 15 amino acids. CDR3 sequence: CASSLSSGSYNEQFF. The CDR3 coding sequence is TGCGCCAGCAGCTTGTCTAGCGGGAGCTACAATGAGCAGTTCTTC.

V usage is TRBV28 and J usage is TRBJ1-2, with D hard to call. Looked up from germline, CDR1 is MDHEN and CDR2 is SYDVKM. The CDR3 loop spans 12 amino acids. V gave up 5 bases and J gave up 0 bases, with 4 bases separating them. In nucleotides, the CDR3 is TGTGCCAGCAGTGTAGCTAACTATGGCTACACCTTC. Amino acid sequence: CASSVANYGYTF.

In its sample, this clone was seen once. The rearrangement links TRBV4-1 to TRBJ1-2, with 8 bases identical to TRBD1. CDR1 is MGHRA, CDR2 YSYEKL, per germline. V lost 5 bases to trimming and J lost 5 bases; unmatched junction nucleotides: 10. CDR3 length: 15 amino acids. CDR3 protein: CASSFPGQGRYGYTF. For the CDR3, the DNA is TGCGCCAGCAGCTTCCCAGGACAGGGAAGATATGGCTACACCTTC.

This chain uses TRBV2 with TRBJ1-1, with a possible D match to TRBD1 (6 bases). The V end was cut by 7 bases, the J end by 8 bases, with 14 bases between. CDR3 length: 12 amino acids. Per germline, CDR1 SNHLY and CDR2 FYNNEI. CDR3 protein: CASTTGKEEAFF. CDR3 DNA sequence: TGTGCCAGCACCACAGGGAAGGAAGAAGCTTTCTTT. Full variable domain (remainder filled in from reference TRBV2 and TRBJ1-1): EPEVTQTPSHQVTQMGQEVILRCVPISNHLYFYWYRQILGQKVEFLVSFYNNEISEKSEIFDDQFSVERPDGSNFTLKIRSTKLEDSAMYFCASTTGKEEAFFGQGTRLTVV.

For the CDR3, the DNA is TGTGCCAGTAGAGAGAGCACAGATACGCAGTATTTT. It encodes CASRESTDTQYF. This rearrangement joins TRBV11-3 to TRBJ2-3; unclear D gene. Trimming left V 9 bases short and J 0 bases short, with 7 bases between. This CDR3 has 12 residues. The germline V gene has CDR1 SGHNT and CDR2 YENEEA. Full variable domain (outside the CDR3, taken from reference TRBV11-3 and TRBJ2-3): EAGVVQSPRYKIIEKKQPVAFWCNPISGHNTLYWYLQNLGQGPELLIRYENEEAVDDSQLPKDRFSAERLKGVDSTLKIQPAELGDSAVYLCASRESTDTQYFGPGTRLTVL.